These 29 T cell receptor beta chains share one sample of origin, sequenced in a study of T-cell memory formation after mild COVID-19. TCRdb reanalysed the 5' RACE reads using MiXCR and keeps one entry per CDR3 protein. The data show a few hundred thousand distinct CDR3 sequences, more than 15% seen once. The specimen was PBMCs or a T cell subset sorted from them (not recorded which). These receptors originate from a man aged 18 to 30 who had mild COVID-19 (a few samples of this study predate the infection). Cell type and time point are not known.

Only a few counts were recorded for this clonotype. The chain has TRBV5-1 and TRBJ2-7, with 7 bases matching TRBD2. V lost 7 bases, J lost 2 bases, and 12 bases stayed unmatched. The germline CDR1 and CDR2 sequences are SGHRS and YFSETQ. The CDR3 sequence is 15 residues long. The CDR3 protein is CASPLRDGRTYEQYV. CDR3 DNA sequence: TGCGCCAGCCCCCTTAGAGACGGGAGGACCTACGAGCAGTACGTC.

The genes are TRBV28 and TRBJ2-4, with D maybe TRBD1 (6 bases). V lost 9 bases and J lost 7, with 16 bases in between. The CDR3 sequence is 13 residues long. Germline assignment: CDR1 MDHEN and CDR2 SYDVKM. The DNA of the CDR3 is TGTGCCAGTGAACCCGGGACACTGAACATTCAGTACTTC. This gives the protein CASEPGTLNIQYF.

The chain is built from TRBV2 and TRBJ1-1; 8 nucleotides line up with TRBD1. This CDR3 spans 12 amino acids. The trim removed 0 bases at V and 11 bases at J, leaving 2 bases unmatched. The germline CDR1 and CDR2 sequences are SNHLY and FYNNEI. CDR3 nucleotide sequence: TGTGCCAGCAGTGAAGCTCGGACAGGGGCTTTCTTT. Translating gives CASSEARTGAFF. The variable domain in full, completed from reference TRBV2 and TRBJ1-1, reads EPEVTQTPSHQVTQMGQEVILRCVPISNHLYFYWYRQILGQKVEFLVSFYNNEISEKSEIFDDQFSVERPDGSNFTLKIRSTKLEDSAMYFCASSEARTGAFFGQGTRLTVV.

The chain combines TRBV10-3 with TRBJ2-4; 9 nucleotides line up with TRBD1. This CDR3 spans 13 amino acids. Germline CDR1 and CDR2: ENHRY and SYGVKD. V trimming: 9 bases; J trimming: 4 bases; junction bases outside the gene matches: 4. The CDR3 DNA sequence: TGTGCCATTTCGGGACAGGGTAAAAACATTCAGTACTTC. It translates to CAISGQGKNIQYF.

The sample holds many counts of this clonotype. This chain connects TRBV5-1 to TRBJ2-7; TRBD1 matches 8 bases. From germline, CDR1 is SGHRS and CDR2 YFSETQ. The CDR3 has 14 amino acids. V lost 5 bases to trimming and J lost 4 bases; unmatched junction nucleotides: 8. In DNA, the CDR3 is TGCGCCAGCAGGACAGGGGAGACGATATACGAGCAGTACTTC. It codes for CASRTGETIYEQYF. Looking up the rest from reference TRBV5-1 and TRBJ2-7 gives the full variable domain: KAGVTQTPRYLIKTRGQQVTLSCSPISGHRSVSWYQQTPGQGLQFLFEYFSETQRNKGNFPGRFSGRQFSNSRSEMNVSTLELGDSALYLCASRTGETIYEQYFGPGTRLTVT.

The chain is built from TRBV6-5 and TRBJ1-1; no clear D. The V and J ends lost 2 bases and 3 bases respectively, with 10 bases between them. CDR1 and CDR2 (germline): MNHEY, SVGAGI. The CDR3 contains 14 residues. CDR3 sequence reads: CASSYRAGDTEAFF. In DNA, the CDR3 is TGTGCCAGCAGTTACAGGGCGGGCGACACTGAAGCTTTCTTT.

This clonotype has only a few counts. Here the CDR3 DNA reads TGTGCCAGCAGCTTCGGAGGCAATCAGCCCCAGCATTTT. It translates to CASSFGGNQPQHF. This chain links TRBV6-5 with TRBJ1-5; D gene unclear. The CDR3 runs to 13 residues. Germline assignment: CDR1 MNHEY and CDR2 SVGAGI. Trimming removed 6 bases from V and 2 bases from J, with 8 bases in between.

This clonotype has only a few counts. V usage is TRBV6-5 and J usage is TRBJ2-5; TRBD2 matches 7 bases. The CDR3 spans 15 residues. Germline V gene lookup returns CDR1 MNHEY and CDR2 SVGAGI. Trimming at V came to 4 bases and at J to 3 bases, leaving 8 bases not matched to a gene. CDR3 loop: CASSLLIGLEETQYF. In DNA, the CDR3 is TGTGCCAGCAGTTTACTCATAGGACTAGAAGAGACCCAGTACTTC.

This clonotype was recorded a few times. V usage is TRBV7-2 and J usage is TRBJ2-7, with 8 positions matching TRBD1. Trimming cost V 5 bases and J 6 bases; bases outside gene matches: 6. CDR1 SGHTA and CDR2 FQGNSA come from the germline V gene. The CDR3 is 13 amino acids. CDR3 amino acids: CASSTDRDAEQYV. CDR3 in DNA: TGTGCCAGCAGCACGGACAGGGATGCCGAGCAGTACGTC.

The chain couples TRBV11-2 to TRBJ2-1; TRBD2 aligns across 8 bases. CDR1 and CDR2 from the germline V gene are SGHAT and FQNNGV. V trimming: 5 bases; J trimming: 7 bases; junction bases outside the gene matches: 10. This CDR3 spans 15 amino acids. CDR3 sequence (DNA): TGTGCCAGCAGCCCCGGGGGGGGGCCTGGGAATGAGCAGTTCTTC. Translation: CASSPGGGPGNEQFF.

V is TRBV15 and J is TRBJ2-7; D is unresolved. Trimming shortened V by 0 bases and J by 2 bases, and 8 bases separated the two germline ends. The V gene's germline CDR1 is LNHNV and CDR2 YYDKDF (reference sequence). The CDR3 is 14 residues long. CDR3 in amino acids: CATSREIGPYEQYV. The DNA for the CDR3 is TGTGCCACCAGCAGAGAAATAGGGCCCTACGAGCAGTACGTC.

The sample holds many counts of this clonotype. The CDR3 is CATAGGYGTEAFF. The CDR3 DNA sequence: TGTGCCACCGCGGGGGGGTACGGCACTGAAGCTTTCTTT. The rearrangement links TRBV12-3 or TRBV12-4 to TRBJ1-1, with D perhaps matching TRBD1 (5 bases). V lost 10 bases and J lost 4, with 16 bases in between. The CDR3 consists of 13 residues.

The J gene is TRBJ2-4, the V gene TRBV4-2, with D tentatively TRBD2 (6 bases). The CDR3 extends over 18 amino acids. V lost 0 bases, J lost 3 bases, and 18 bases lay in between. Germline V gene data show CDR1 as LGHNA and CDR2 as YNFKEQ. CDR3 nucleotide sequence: TGTGCCAGCAGCCAAGATGGATCGCGGGGATTTGGCAAAAACATTCAGTACTTC. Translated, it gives CASSQDGSRGFGKNIQYF.

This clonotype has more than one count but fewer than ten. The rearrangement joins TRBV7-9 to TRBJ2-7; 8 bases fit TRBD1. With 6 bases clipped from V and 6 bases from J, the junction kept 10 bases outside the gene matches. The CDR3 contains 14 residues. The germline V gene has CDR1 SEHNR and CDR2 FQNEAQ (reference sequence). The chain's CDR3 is CASSYSLQGVEQYF. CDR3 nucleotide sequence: TGTGCCAGCAGTTACAGCCTACAGGGGGTCGAGCAGTACTTC.

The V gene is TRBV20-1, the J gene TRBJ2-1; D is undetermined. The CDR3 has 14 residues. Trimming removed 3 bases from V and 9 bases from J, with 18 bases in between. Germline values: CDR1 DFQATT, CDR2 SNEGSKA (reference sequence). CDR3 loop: CSASARTRLGEQFF. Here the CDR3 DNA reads TGCAGTGCTAGTGCCCGGACCCGTTTGGGTGAGCAGTTCTTC.

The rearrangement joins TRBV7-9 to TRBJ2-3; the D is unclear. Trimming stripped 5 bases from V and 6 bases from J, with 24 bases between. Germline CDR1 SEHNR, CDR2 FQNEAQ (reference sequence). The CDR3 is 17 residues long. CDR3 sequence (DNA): TGTGCCAGCAGCCCGCTGGACCCCTACGACAAAGGGGATACGCAGTATTTT. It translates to CASSPLDPYDKGDTQYF.

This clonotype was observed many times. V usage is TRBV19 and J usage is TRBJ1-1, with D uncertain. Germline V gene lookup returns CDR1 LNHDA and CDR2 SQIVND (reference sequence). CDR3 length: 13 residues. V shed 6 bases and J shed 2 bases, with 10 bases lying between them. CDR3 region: CASSRGVNTEAFF. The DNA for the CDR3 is TGTGCCAGTAGCCGCGGGGTTAACACTGAAGCTTTCTTT.

CDR3 coding DNA: TGTGCCTGGAGCCAGGGTGGTGGGCAGTACTTC. Translation: CAWSQGGGQYF. This rearrangement joins TRBV30 to TRBJ2-7, with D possibly being TRBD1 (5 bases). Trimming pared 3 bases from V and 9 bases from J, leaving 12 bases between. The CDR3 length is 11 residues. Germline loops: CDR1 GTSNPN, CDR2 SVGIG (reference sequence).

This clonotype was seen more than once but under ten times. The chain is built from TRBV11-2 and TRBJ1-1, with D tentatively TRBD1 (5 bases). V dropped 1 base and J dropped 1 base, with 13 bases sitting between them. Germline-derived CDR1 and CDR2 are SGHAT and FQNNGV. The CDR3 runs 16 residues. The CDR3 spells CASSLGSEGRNTEAFF. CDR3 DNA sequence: TGTGCCAGCAGCTTAGGGTCGGAGGGGCGGAACACTGAAGCTTTCTTT.

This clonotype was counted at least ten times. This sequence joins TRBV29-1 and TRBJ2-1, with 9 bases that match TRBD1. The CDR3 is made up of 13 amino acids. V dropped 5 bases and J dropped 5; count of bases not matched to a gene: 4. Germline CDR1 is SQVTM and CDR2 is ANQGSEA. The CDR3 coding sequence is TGCAGCGTTAAGGACAGGGGAAACAATGAGCAGTTCTTC. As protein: CSVKDRGNNEQFF.

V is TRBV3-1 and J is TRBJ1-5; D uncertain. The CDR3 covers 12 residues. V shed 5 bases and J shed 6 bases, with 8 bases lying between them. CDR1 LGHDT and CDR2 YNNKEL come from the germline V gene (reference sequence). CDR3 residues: CASSEMGQPQHF. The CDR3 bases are TGTGCCAGCAGCGAAATGGGTCAGCCCCAGCATTTT. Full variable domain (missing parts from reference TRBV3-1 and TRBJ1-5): DTAVSQTPKYLVTQMGNDKSIKCEQNLGHDTMYWYKQDSKKFLKIMFSYNNKELIINETVPNRFSPKSPDKAHLNLHINSLELGDSAVYFCASSEMGQPQHFGDGTRLSIL.

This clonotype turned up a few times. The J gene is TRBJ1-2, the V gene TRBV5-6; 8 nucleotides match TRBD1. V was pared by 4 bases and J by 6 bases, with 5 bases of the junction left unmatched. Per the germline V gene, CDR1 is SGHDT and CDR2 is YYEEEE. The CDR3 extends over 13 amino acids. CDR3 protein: CASSEDRVHGYTF. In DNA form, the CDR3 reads TGTGCCAGCAGCGAGGACAGGGTGCATGGCTACACCTTC. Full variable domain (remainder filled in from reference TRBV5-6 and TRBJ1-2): DAGVTQSPTHLIKTRGQQVTLRCSPKSGHDTVSWYQQALGQGPQFIFQYYEEEERQRGNFPDRFSGHQFPNYSSELNVNALLLGDSALYLCASSEDRVHGYTFGSGTRLTVV.

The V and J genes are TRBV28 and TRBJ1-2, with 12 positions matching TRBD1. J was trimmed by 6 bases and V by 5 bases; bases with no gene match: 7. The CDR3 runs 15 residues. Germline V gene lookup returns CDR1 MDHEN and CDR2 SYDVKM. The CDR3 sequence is CASSLPGQGADGYTF. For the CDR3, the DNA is TGTGCCAGCAGTCTCCCGGGACAGGGGGCCGATGGCTACACCTTC.

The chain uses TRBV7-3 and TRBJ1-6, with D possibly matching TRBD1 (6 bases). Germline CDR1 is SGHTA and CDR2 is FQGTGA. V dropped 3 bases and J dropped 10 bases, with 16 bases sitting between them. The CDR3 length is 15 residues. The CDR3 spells CASSFAGGHGSPLHF. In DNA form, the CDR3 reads TGTGCCAGCAGCTTCGCCGGGGGCCACGGGTCACCCCTCCACTTT.

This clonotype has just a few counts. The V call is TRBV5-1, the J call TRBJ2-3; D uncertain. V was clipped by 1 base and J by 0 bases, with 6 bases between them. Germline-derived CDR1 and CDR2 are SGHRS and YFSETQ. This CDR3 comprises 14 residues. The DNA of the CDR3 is TGCGCCAGCAGCTTGTTCCTTAGCACAGATACGCAGTATTTT. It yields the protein CASSLFLSTDTQYF.

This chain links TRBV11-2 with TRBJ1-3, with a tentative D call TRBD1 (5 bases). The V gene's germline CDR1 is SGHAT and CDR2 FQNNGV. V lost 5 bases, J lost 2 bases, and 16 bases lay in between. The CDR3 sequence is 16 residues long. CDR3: CASSIGFGTAGNTIYF. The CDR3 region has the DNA TGTGCCAGCAGCATAGGGTTCGGGACGGCTGGAAACACCATATATTTT.

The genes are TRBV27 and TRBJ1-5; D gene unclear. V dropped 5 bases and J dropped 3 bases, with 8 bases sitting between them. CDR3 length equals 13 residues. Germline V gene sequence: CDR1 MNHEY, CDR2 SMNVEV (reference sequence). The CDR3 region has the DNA TGTGCCAGCAGTAATAGGGACAATCAGCCCCAGCATTTT. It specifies CASSNRDNQPQHF.

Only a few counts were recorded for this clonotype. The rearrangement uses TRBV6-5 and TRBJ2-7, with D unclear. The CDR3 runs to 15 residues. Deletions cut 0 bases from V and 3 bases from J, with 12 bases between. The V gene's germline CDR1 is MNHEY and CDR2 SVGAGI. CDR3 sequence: CASSYSASPNYEQYF. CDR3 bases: TGTGCCAGCAGTTACTCGGCAAGCCCGAACTACGAGCAGTACTTC.

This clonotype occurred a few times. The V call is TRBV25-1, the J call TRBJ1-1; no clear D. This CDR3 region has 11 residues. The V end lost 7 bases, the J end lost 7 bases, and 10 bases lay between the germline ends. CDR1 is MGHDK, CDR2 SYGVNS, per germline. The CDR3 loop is CASNVGGEAFF. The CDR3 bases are TGTGCCAGCAATGTGGGCGGTGAAGCTTTCTTT. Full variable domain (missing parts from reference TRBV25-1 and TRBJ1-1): EADIYQTPRYLVIGTGKKITLECSQTMGHDKMYWYQQDPGMELHLIHYSYGVNSTEKGDLSSESTVSRIRTEHFPLTLESARPSHTSQYLCASNVGGEAFFGQGTRLTVV.